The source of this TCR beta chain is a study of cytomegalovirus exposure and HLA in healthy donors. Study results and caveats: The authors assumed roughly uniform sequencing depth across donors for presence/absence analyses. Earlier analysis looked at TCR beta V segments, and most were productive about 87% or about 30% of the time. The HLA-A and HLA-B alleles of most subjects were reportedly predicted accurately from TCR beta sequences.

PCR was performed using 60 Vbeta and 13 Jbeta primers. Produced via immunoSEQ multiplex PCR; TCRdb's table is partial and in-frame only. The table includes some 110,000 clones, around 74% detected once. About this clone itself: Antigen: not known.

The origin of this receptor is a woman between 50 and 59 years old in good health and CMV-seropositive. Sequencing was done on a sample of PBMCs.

CDR3 bases: TGTGCCAGCAGCCGACTAGCGGGGGGGCCCGAGACCCAGTACTTC. It is translated as CASSRLAGGPETQYF. V gene TRBV6-1 combines with J gene TRBJ2-5; TRBD2 matches 14 bases. Germline V gene lookup returns CDR1 MNHNS and CDR2 SASEGT. There are 15 residues in the CDR3. V shed 6 bases and J 5 bases; nucleotides not matched to a gene: 5.